Presented here are 18 T cell receptor beta chains from one specimen sequenced in a study of blood T cells in healthy people across ages. A J-beta primer mix and a sample-barcoded 5' primer were used in a second PCR of about 6 to 12 cycles. TCRdb re-derived calls from the 5' RACE reads in MiXCR, one entry per CDR3 protein. Of approximately 800,000 distinct CDR3 sequences in the sample, around 50% are singletons; the top ten hold roughly 25%. Sequencing was done on a sample of blood. Receptors originate from a man aged 40-50 years in good health.

The gene calls are TRBV7-2 and TRBJ2-5; no firm D call. CDR1 SGHTA and CDR2 FQGNSA come from the germline V gene. V shed 5 bases and J shed 3 bases, with 13 bases lying between them. The CDR3 loop spans 14 amino acids. CDR3 bases: TGTGCCAGCAGCGGAACCTCGACAAAAGAGACCCAGTACTTC. This translates into CASSGTSTKETQYF.

This chain links TRBV28 with TRBJ2-3; TRBD2 matches at 8 bases. CDR3 length: 15 residues. V lost 2 bases to trimming and J lost 0 bases; unmatched junction nucleotides: 1. CDR1 is MDHEN and CDR2 is SYDVKM in the germline V gene. CDR3 DNA sequence: TGTGCCAGCAGTTTAGGGACTAGAAGCACAGATACGCAGTATTTT. This codes for CASSLGTRSTDTQYF.

CDR3 nucleotides: TGTGCCAGCAGCGTGGGGGAGGGGTACGAGCAGTACTTC. This translates into CASSVGEGYEQYF. This sequence joins TRBV9 and TRBJ2-7; 7 bases line up with TRBD2. Germline values: CDR1 SGDLS, CDR2 YYNGEE. J gave up 4 bases and V 2 bases, and 3 bases lay outside the gene matches. The CDR3 loop spans 13 amino acids.

The rearrangement joins TRBV9 to TRBJ2-4; either TRBD1 or TRBD2 may fit D (5 bases each). Judging by the DNA end, TRBJ2-7 fits better; the J call may be wrong. The CDR3 is 13 amino acids. The germline gives CDR1 SGDLS, CDR2 YYNGEE. The CDR3 protein is CASSAGTDYEQYF. Written as DNA, the CDR3 is TGTGCCAGCAGCGCCGGGACGGACTACGAGCAGTACTTC.

The rearrangement joins TRBV6-2 or TRBV6-3 to TRBJ2-7; 9 nucleotides match TRBD2. The CDR3 has 14 amino acids. Trimming removed 7 bases from V and 2 bases from J; junction bases left unmatched: 6. Per the germline V gene, CDR1 is MNHEY and CDR2 is SVGEGT. CDR3 region: CASNRLAVTYEQYF. The CDR3 bases are TGTGCCAGCAATCGACTAGCGGTAACCTACGAGCAGTACTTC.

Note on this clonotype: One junction end does not reproduce the germline sequence, and a read error may be involved. The chain links TRBV5-6 to TRBJ1-2; D is unclear. CDR1 and CDR2 (germline): SGHDT, YYEEEE. This CDR3 is 15 amino acids long. The CDR3 DNA follows: TGTGCCAGCAGCTTTGGGCAGGACCTTAACTATGGCTACACTTTC. The encoded protein is CASSFGQDLNYGYTF. Together with reference TRBV5-6 and TRBJ1-2, the CDR3 gives the full variable domain: DAGVTQSPTHLIKTRGQQVTLRCSPKSGHDTVSWYQQALGQGPQFIFQYYEEEERQRGNFPDRFSGHQFPNYSSELNVNALLLGDSALYLCASSFGQDLNYGYTFGSGTRLTVV.

Many counts were recorded for this clonotype. The chain links TRBV6-2 or TRBV6-3 to TRBJ2-7, with D uncertain. CDR3 size: 14 residues. CDR1 is MNHEY and CDR2 is SVGEGT in the germline V gene. V lost 8 bases to trimming and J lost 3 bases, with 17 bases between them. Here the CDR3 reads CASRKVGSGYEQYF. The CDR3 bases are TGTGCCAGCCGGAAGGTCGGGTCTGGCTACGAGCAGTACTTC.

This clonotype was seen a few times. The rearrangement links TRBV6-4 to TRBJ2-1; 7 bases match TRBD1. CDR1 and CDR2 (germline): MRHNA, SNTAGT. Trimming took 5 bases from V and 4 from J; bases not matched to a gene: 5. There are 14 residues in the CDR3. The CDR3 sequence: CASSLGTEYNEQFF. The CDR3 DNA reads TGTGCCAGCAGTCTCGGGACAGAATACAATGAGCAGTTCTTC.

J is TRBJ2-1 and V is TRBV24-1; D unclear. The germline V gene encodes CDR1 KGHDR and CDR2 SFDVKD. CDR3 length: 15 amino acids. With 3 bases removed from V and 0 bases from J, the gap between germline ends came to 8 bases. CDR3 loop: CATSDHNFSYNEQFF. CDR3 DNA: TGTGCCACCAGTGATCATAATTTCTCCTACAATGAGCAGTTCTTC.

In its sample, this clonotype was seen a few times. The chain couples TRBV2 to TRBJ1-2; D remains ambiguous. The CDR3 contains 11 residues. Deletions cut 8 bases from V and 3 bases from J, with 7 bases between. Germline V gene sequence: CDR1 SNHLY, CDR2 FYNNEI. The CDR3: CASLRDYGYTF. The CDR3 DNA reads TGTGCCAGCCTTCGGGACTATGGCTACACCTTC.

The chain carries TRBV5-1 and TRBJ2-3; D is unclear. The CDR3 runs to 15 residues. V was pared by 0 bases and J by 4 bases, with 12 bases between. The germline V gene has CDR1 SGHRS and CDR2 YFSETQ. The CDR3 region has the DNA TGCGCCAGCAGCTTGGGGTTTTCGAACCCAGATACGCAGTATTTT. Amino acids: CASSLGFSNPDTQYF.

The CDR3 spells CSGTRDRGGNEQYF. The CDR3 coding sequence is TGCAGCGGTACACGGGACAGGGGAGGCAATGAGCAGTACTTC. V gene TRBV29-1 combines with J gene TRBJ2-1; 10 positions agree with TRBD1. With the DNA end fitting TRBJ2-7 better, the J assignment may be wrong. The germline V gene has CDR1 SQVTM and CDR2 ANQGSEA. The CDR3 contains 14 residues.

The chain recombines TRBV11-3 with TRBJ1-1; D is unclear. Between the trimmed V and J ends, which lost 1 base and 3 bases, there was a span of 6 bases. Per germline, CDR1 SGHNT and CDR2 YENEEA. The CDR3 has 13 amino acids. This chain's CDR3 is CASSLARDTEAFF. The CDR3, as DNA: TGTGCCAGCAGCTTAGCCAGAGACACTGAAGCTTTCTTT.

There are a few counts of this clonotype. The chain links TRBV9 to TRBJ2-5; 9 bases map to TRBD1. Unmatched junction bases numbered 5, after V lost 1 base and J lost 4 bases. Germline CDR1 and CDR2: SGDLS and YYNGEE. The CDR3 has 15 residues. The CDR3 is CASSVKGQGRETQYF. The CDR3 nucleotides read TGTGCCAGCAGCGTAAAGGGACAGGGTCGAGAGACCCAGTACTTC.

The chain couples TRBV5-1 to TRBJ2-3; D might be TRBD2 (6 bases). Germline values: CDR1 SGHRS, CDR2 YFSETQ. The CDR3 covers 15 residues. V dropped 5 bases and J dropped 3 bases, with 16 bases sitting between them. CDR3 sequence reads: CASRLDGGSTDTQYF. The CDR3 bases are TGCGCCAGCAGGCTGGATGGAGGGAGTACAGATACGCAGTATTTT.

The genes are TRBV7-9 and TRBJ1-1, with D tentatively TRBD1 (6 bases). Germline-derived CDR1 and CDR2 are SEHNR and FQNEAQ (reference sequence). This CDR3 region has 17 residues. V was clipped by 6 bases and J by 0 bases, with 20 bases between them. CDR3 sequence (DNA): TGTGCCAGCAGGTCAACCGGGACATCGAAAATGAACACTGAAGCTTTCTTT. As protein: CASRSTGTSKMNTEAFF.

CDR3 region: CSARDGALSTDTQYF. The CDR3 DNA reads as TGCAGTGCTAGAGATGGCGCCCTTAGCACAGATACGCAGTATTTT. V and J are TRBV20-1 and TRBJ2-3; D ambiguous. The germline V and J ends were trimmed by 0 bases and 0 bases, with 10 bases remaining between them. Germline CDR1 is DFQATT and CDR2 is SNEGSKA (reference sequence). The CDR3 is 15 amino acids.

The rearrangement links TRBV7-2 to TRBJ2-1; TRBD1 agrees at 7 bases. With V trimmed by 4 bases and J by 10 bases, 16 bases remained unmatched. The germline V gene has CDR1 SGHTA and CDR2 FQGNSA. This CDR3 is built from 16 residues. CDR3 in amino acids: CASSSNPSYQGVEQFF. CDR3 DNA sequence: TGTGCCAGCAGCTCCAACCCGAGCTACCAGGGGGTAGAGCAGTTCTTC. The full variable domain, its missing parts supplied by reference TRBV7-2 and TRBJ2-1, is GAGVSQSPSNKVTEKGKDVELRCDPISGHTALYWYRQSLGQGLEFLIYFQGNSAPDKSGLPSDRFSAERTGGSVSTLTIQRTQQEDSAVYLCASSSNPSYQGVEQFFGPGTRLTVL.